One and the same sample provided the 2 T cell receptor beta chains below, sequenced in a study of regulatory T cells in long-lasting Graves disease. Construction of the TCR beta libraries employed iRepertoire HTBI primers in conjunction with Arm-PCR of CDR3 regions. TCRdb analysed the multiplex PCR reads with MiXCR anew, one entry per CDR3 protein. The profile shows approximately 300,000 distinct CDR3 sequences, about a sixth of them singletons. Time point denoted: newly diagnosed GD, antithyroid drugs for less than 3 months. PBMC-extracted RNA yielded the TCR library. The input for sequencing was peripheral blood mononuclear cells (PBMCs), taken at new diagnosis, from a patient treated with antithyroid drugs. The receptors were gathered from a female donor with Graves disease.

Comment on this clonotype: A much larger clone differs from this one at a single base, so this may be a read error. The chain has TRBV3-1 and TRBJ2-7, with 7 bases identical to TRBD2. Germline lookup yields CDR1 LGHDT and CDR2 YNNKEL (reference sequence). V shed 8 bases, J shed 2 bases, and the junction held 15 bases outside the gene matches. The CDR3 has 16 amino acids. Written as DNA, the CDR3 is TGTGCCAGCTCAGACTCGAGGGCAGCGGGAACCTACGAGCAGTACTTC. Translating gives CASSDSRAAGTYEQYF.

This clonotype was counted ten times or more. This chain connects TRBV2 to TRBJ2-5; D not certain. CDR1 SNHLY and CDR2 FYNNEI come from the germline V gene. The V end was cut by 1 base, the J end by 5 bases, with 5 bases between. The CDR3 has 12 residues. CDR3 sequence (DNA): TGTGCCAGCAGTGAAGTAGGGGAGACCCAGTACTTC. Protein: CASSEVGETQYF.